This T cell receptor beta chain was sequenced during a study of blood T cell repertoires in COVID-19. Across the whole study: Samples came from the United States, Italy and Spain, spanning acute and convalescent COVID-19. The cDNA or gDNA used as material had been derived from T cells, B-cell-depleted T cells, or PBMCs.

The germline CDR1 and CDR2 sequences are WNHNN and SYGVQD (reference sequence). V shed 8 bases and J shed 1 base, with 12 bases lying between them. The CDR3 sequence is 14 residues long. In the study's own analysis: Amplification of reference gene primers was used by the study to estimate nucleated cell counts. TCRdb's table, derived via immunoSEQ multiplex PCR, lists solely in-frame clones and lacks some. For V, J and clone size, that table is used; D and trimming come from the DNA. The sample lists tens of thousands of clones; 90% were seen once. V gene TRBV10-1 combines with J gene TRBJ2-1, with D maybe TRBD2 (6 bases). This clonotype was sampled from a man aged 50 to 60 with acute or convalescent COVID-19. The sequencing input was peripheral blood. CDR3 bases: TGCGCCAGCTCCTGGACTAAGTCCTACAATGAGCAGTTCTTC. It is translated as CASSWTKSYNEQFF.